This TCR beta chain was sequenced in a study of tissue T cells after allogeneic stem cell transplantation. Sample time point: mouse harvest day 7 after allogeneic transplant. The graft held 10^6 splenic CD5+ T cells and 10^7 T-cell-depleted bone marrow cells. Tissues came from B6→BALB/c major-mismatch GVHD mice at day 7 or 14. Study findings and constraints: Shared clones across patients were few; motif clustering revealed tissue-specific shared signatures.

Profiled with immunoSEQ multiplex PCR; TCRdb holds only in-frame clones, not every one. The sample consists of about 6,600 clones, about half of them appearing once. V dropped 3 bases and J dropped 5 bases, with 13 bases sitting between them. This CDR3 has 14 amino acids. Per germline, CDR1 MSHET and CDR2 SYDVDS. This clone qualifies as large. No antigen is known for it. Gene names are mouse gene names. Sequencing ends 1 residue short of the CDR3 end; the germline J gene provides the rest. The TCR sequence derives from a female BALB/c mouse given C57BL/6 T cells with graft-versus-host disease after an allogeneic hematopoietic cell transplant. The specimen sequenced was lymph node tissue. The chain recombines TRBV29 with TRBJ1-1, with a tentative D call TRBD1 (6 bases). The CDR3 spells CASSFAGEGTEVFF. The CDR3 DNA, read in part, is TGTGCTAGCAGTTTTGCAGGGGAGGGGACAGAAGTCTTC.